This entry describes one TCR beta chain. The antigen remains undetermined. Some clones are missing from TCRdb's copy, which holds only in-frame ones; the method was immunoSEQ multiplex PCR. Of under 150,000 clones detected, about 91% appear once; the ten largest clones hold 9.3%. This sample was included in a study of T cell responses to AZD1222 COVID-19 vaccine. Trimming shortened V by 1 base and J by 1 base, and 7 bases separated the two germline ends. The CDR3 has 14 amino acids. Germline CDR1 and CDR2: LNHDA and SQIVND (reference sequence). Study-wide points: Repertoire samples came only from after the peak T cell response. Clonal diversity may have been underestimated, and the donors were mostly white British, with more females than males. Unmutated variant regions reportedly attract nearly half of all spike-specific TCRs. The CD4 TCRs associated with vaccination extended across spike and predominated at 160-218 and 743-854.

The V gene is TRBV19, the J gene TRBJ1-2, with no clear D. The sequence was obtained from an adult who received the AZD1222 COVID-19 vaccine. The sequenced sample was peripheral blood, obtained 28 days after the second AZD1222 dose. The CDR3 sequence is CASSIGFGNYGYTF. In DNA form, the CDR3 reads TGTGCCAGTAGTATAGGTTTCGGTAACTATGGCTACACCTTC.